This is a list of T cell receptor beta chains from one sample in a study of T cell responses to AZD1222 COVID-19 vaccine. The table came from immunoSEQ multiplex PCR; TCRdb's copy has only in-frame clones and leaves some out. The data contain approximately 140,000 clones, approximately 90% of them singletons. The sequencing used peripheral blood, collected 28 days after the second AZD1222 dose. All receptors derive from an adult who received the AZD1222 COVID-19 vaccine. Each CDR3 is given with its conserved first and last residue. Each record gives: J gene, D gene, clone size, V gene, CDR3 protein, CDR3 DNA. A D gene is named only where the DNA matches it firmly. For some rows the clone size is stated as once, few or many, or as a class when expanded; others skip it.

TRBJ1-1,TRBD1,once,TRBV2,CASKPGQGNEAFF,TGTGCCAGCAAACCGGGACAGGGCAATGAAGCTTTCTTT
TRBJ2-7,-,once,TRBV3-1/TRBV3-2,CASSQDPTGSSGEQYF,TGTGCCAGCAGCCAAGATCCGACAGGATCTTCGGGCGAGCAGTACTTC
TRBJ1-1,-,-,TRBV7-9,CASSPGSWLKAFF,TGTGCCAGCAGCCCAGGGTCCTGGCTGAAAGCTTTCTTT
TRBJ1-2,TRBD1,-,TRBV2,CASSPGQIYGYTF,TGTGCCAGCTCTCCGGGACAGATATATGGCTACACCTTC
TRBJ2-5,-,-,TRBV5-4,CASSLGARRGETQYF,TGTGCCAGCAGCTTGGGGGCACGTAGGGGAGAGACCCAGTACTTC
TRBJ1-1,TRBD1,-,TRBV5-1,CASSLDRGNMNTEAFF,TGCGCCAGCAGCTTGGACAGGGGGAACATGAACACTGAAGCTTTCTTT
TRBJ1-3,-,-,TRBV18,CASSPPARGNTIYF,TGTGCCAGCTCACCACCGGCCAGGGGAAACACCATATATTTT
TRBJ2-1,-,few,TRBV3-1/TRBV3-2,CASSQVGGTSSYNEQFF,TGTGCCAGCAGCCAAGTAGGCGGGACGAGCTCCTACAATGAGCAGTTCTTC
TRBJ2-1,-,-,TRBV3-1/TRBV3-2,CASSQVKTQYNEQFF,TGTGCCAGCAGCCAAGTTAAGACGCAGTACAATGAGCAGTTCTTC
TRBJ2-2,-,-,TRBV14,CASSPINTGELFF,TGTGCCAGCAGCCCCATTAACACCGGGGAGCTGTTTTTT
TRBJ2-7,-,once,TRBV7-9,CASSILSTEQYF,TGTGCCAGCAGCATCCTAAGTACCGAGCAGTACTTC
TRBJ1-4,-,-,TRBV4-2,CASSQHQGRGGTNEKLFF,TGTGCCAGCAGCCAGCATCAGGGGAGGGGAGGAACTAATGAAAAACTGTTTTTT
TRBJ2-2,-,-,TRBV6-5,CASTLGVTGELFF,TGTGCCAGCACCCTGGGGGTTACCGGGGAGCTGTTTTTT
TRBJ2-7,-,once,TRBV5-1,CASNPPEAGNEQYF,TGCGCCAGCAACCCCCCCGAGGCAGGAAACGAGCAGTACTTC
TRBJ2-1,TRBD2,-,TRBV7-8,CASSRGLAGGPTYNEQFF,TGTGCCAGCAGCCGGGGACTAGCGGGAGGGCCGACCTACAATGAGCAGTTCTTC
TRBJ1-2,TRBD1,-,TRBV25-1,CASSDPGQGDYGYTF,TGTGCCAGCAGTGACCCGGGACAGGGAGACTATGGCTACACCTTC
TRBJ2-5,-,-,TRBV7-9,CASSLGQETQYF,TGTGCCAGCAGCTTAGGGCAAGAGACCCAGTACTTC
TRBJ2-3,-,-,TRBV6-4,CASSDGVRSTDTQYF,TGTGCCAGCAGTGACGGTGTCCGAAGCACAGATACGCAGTATTTT
TRBJ1-1,-,-,TRBV11-2,CASSLDGGTEAFF,TGTGCCAGCAGCTTAGATGGGGGCACTGAAGCTTTCTTT
TRBJ2-7,TRBD2,-,TRBV27,CASSLGTSGRAGYEQYF,TGTGCCAGCAGTTTAGGGACTAGCGGGAGGGCCGGGTACGAGCAGTACTTC
TRBJ1-1,TRBD1,-,TRBV5-1,CASSLAGQGMAEAFF,TGCGCCAGCAGCTTGGCCGGACAGGGGATGGCTGAAGCTTTCTTT
TRBJ2-1,-,-,TRBV7-8,CASSLRSGPLREQFF,TGTGCCAGCAGCTTGCGGAGCGGCCCCTTACGGGAGCAGTTCTTC
TRBJ2-5,-,-,TRBV7-9,CASSSPGQETQYF,TGTGCCAGCAGCTCCCCTGGGCAAGAGACCCAGTACTTC
TRBJ2-7,TRBD1,-,TRBV30,CALQQGSSYEQYF,TGTGCCTTACAACAGGGGAGCTCCTACGAGCAGTACTTC
TRBJ1-1,-,-,TRBV5-6,CASSETGNTEAFF,TGTGCCAGCAGCGAAACAGGGAACACTGAAGCTTTCTTT
TRBJ2-7,TRBD1,-,TRBV9,CASSPGTGVTYEQYF,TGTGCCAGCAGCCCCGGGACAGGCGTTACCTACGAGCAGTACTTC
TRBJ1-4,-,once,TRBV5-1,CASSEVAGRLNEKLFF,TGCGCCAGCAGCGAAGTTGCCGGGAGGTTGAATGAAAAACTGTTTTTT
TRBJ2-5,-,-,TRBV27,CASSALGGTIQETQYF,TGTGCCAGCAGTGCCCTTGGCGGGACGATCCAAGAGACCCAGTACTTC
TRBJ1-1,TRBD1,-,TRBV7-9,CASSRQGNTEAFF,TGTGCCAGCAGCCGACAGGGGAACACTGAAGCTTTCTTT
TRBJ2-1,TRBD2,-,TRBV18,CASSQRPGLADNEQFF,TGTGCCAGCTCGCAAAGACCGGGACTAGCGGACAATGAGCAGTTCTTC
TRBJ1-2,TRBD1,-,TRBV5-1,CASSLDQGAGYGYTF,TGCGCCAGCAGCTTGGATCAGGGGGCTGGCTATGGCTACACCTTC
TRBJ2-1,TRBD2,-,TRBV5-1,CASSLVLAGGPHEQFF,TGCGCCAGCAGCTTAGTGCTAGCGGGAGGGCCCCATGAGCAGTTCTTC
TRBJ1-1,-,-,TRBV11-2,CASSLDQTEAFF,TGTGCCAGCAGCTTAGATCAAACAGAAGCTTTCTTT
TRBJ2-7,-,-,TRBV2,CASREASGRGEQYF,TGTGCCAGCAGGGAAGCCTCAGGGAGGGGGGAGCAGTACTTC
TRBJ1-1,-,-,TRBV4-1,CASSLTGLENTEAFF,TGCGCCAGCAGCCTTACAGGGTTAGAAAACACTGAAGCTTTCTTT
TRBJ1-2,TRBD1,-,TRBV6-5,CASRSGGFYGYTF,TGTGCCAGCAGGTCAGGGGGGTTCTATGGCTACACCTTC
TRBJ2-3,-,-,TRBV29-1,CSVERQFGTDTQYF,TGCAGCGTTGAAAGACAGTTCGGCACAGATACGCAGTATTTT
TRBJ2-7,-,once,TRBV10-3,CAISGGTDYEQYF,TGTGCCATCAGTGGCGGGACAGATTACGAGCAGTACTTC
TRBJ2-1,TRBD2,-,TRBV5-5,CASSLWGTSGYNEQFF,TGTGCCAGCAGCTTGTGGGGGACTAGCGGATACAATGAGCAGTTCTTC
TRBJ1-2,-,-,TRBV29-1,CSVVVLVGGYTF,TGCAGCGTTGTCGTCCTCGTGGGAGGCTACACCTTC
TRBJ2-5,-,-,TRBV7-9,CASSSGRVRETQYF,TGTGCCAGCAGCTCAGGTCGGGTTCGTGAGACCCAGTACTTC
TRBJ1-1,-,-,TRBV14,CASSRAGIILTEAFF,TGTGCCAGCAGCCGGGCAGGGATTATTCTCACTGAAGCTTTCTTT
TRBJ1-3,-,-,TRBV6-5,CASSYFASGNTIYF,TGTGCCAGCAGTTACTTTGCTTCTGGAAACACCATATATTTT
TRBJ2-1,TRBD2,-,TRBV10-1,CASSTGTTANEQFF,TGCGCCAGCAGTACCGGGACTACCGCCAATGAGCAGTTCTTC
TRBJ2-1,TRBD1,-,TRBV19,CASSLGGQGGDEQFF,TGTGCCAGTAGCCTGGGGGGACAGGGTGGCGATGAGCAGTTCTTC
TRBJ1-1,-,-,TRBV3-1/TRBV3-2,CASSQDLVRNTEAFF,TGTGCCAGCAGCCAAGACTTGGTTCGGAACACTGAAGCTTTCTTT
TRBJ2-3,TRBD2,-,TRBV15,CATSRDASGGDTQYF,TGTGCCACCAGCAGGGACGCTAGCGGTGGAGATACGCAGTATTTT
TRBJ1-5,-,once,TRBV7-9,CASQGLGGNQPQHF,TGTGCCAGCCAGGGATTGGGGGGCAATCAGCCCCAGCATTTT
TRBJ1-6,-,-,TRBV18,CASSPAGVVYSPLHF,TGTGCCAGCTCACCGGCAGGTGTTGTGTACTCACCCCTCCACTTT
TRBJ1-2,-,once,TRBV6-1,CASSETNYGYTF,TGTGCCAGCAGTGAAACTAATTATGGTTACACCTTC
TRBJ2-4,TRBD2,few,TRBV27,CASSLVPGGENIQYF,TGTGCCAGCAGCCTTGTCCCGGGGGGGGAAAACATTCAGTACTTC
TRBJ2-7,TRBD2,-,TRBV5-6,CASSLGTSGPQYF,TGTGCCAGCAGCTTGGGTACTAGCGGGCCTCAGTACTTC